One and the same sample provided the 24 T cell receptor beta chains below, sequenced in a study of low-dose radiotherapy and immunotherapy resistance in tumors. With TRAV- and TRBV-specific primers, first-strand cDNA was made, covering the alpha and beta chains. Amplification, which lasted around 21 PCR cycles, used a constant-region primer and V-primer adapter to amplify TCRs. TCRdb re-analysed the reads in MiXCR, keeping a single row per CDR3 protein. The profile shows more than 9,000 distinct CDR3 sequences, about 68% of them singletons. The receptors were sampled from a human donor with advanced metastatic prostate, ovarian, gallbladder or colorectal cancer (not recorded which). This table probably holds off-target reads from a library built for another chain.

This chain joins TRBV27 and TRBJ2-1, with 9 nucleotides matching TRBD1. This CDR3 contains 16 residues. The J segment lost 7 bases and the V segment lost 0 bases, leaving 7 bases of the junction unmatched. Germline V gives CDR1 MNHEY, CDR2 SMNVEV (reference sequence). The CDR3 DNA reads as TGTGCCAGCAGTTTATCGTCACAGGGGGCGCATAATGAGCAGTTCTTC. Translating it yields CASSLSSQGAHNEQFF.

This clonotype was detected a few times. J is TRBJ1-3 and V is TRBV28; the D gene is possibly TRBD1 (6 bases). The CDR3 has 15 amino acids. Trimming removed 6 bases from V and 7 bases from J, with 19 bases in between. Per the germline V gene, CDR1 is MDHEN and CDR2 is SYDVKM. As DNA, the CDR3 is TGTGCCAGCAGCCTCGGATACACTGGGGGCAACACCATATATTTT. Encoded protein: CASSLGYTGGNTIYF.

Turning to this clonotype: An end of the junction does not agree with germline; a read error may underlie this. This chain joins TRBV28 and TRBJ2-1; possibly TRBD2 for D (6 bases). The germline gives CDR1 MDHEN, CDR2 SYDVKM. The CDR3 is 13 residues long. The CDR3 protein is CASNLGGRDEQFF. The CDR3 DNA reads as TGTGCCAGCAATTTAGGAGGGAGAGATGAGCAGTTCTTC.

V gene TRBV5-6 combines with J gene TRBJ2-1; possible D gene TRBD2, 6 bases. The CDR3 is 13 residues long. The ends were cut back, 0 bases at V and 6 bases at J, with 7 bases in the middle. Germline CDR1 is SGHDT and CDR2 is YYEEEE. The DNA of the CDR3 is TGTGCCAGCAGCTTGGTTAGCGGCAATGAGCAGTTCTTC. As protein: CASSLVSGNEQFF.

This clonotype was seen a few times. This chain uses TRBV5-1 with TRBJ1-3; D unresolved. Trimming cost V 0 bases and J 1 base, with 14 bases left between them. The CDR3 is made up of 17 amino acids. CDR1 is SGHRS and CDR2 is YFSETQ in the germline V gene. This CDR3 reads CASSLVSDGISGNTIYF. The CDR3 DNA reads TGCGCCAGCAGCTTGGTCTCGGACGGCATATCTGGAAACACCATATATTTT.

The chain recombines TRBV28 with TRBJ2-3; possible D gene TRBD2, 6 bases. Looked up from germline, CDR1 is MDHEN and CDR2 is SYDVKM. With 11 bases removed from V and 3 bases from J, the gap between germline ends came to 15 bases. CDR3 length equals 13 residues. This CDR3 is CASGGVPTDTQYF. The CDR3 DNA is TGTGCCTCGGGCGGGGTACCGACAGATACGCAGTATTTT.

This sequence joins TRBV7-4 and TRBJ2-1; D is uncertain. Germline-derived CDR1 and CDR2 are SGHVT and SQSDAQ. V dropped 0 bases and J dropped 5 bases, with 11 bases sitting between them. CDR3 length: 15 amino acids. CDR3 in DNA: TGTGCCAGCAGCTTAGCGGGGATGACCAACAATGAGCAGTTCTTC. This codes for CASSLAGMTNNEQFF.

V gene TRBV24-1 combines with J gene TRBJ2-1, with D perhaps TRBD1 (5 bases). The CDR3 totals 15 residues. V was trimmed by 4 bases and J by 3 bases, leaving 12 bases between them. Germline CDR1 and CDR2: KGHDR and SFDVKD. The CDR3 protein is CATSDFRTNYNEQFF. The CDR3 DNA is TGTGCCACCAGTGACTTCCGGACAAACTACAATGAGCAGTTCTTC.

V and J are TRBV2 and TRBJ2-4, with 9 bases identical to TRBD2. V trimming: 8 bases; J trimming: 3 bases; junction bases outside the gene matches: 17. This CDR3 has 18 amino acids. In germline, CDR1 is SNHLY, CDR2 FYNNEI. The CDR3 loop reads CASLAGPGREGIKNIQYF. The DNA for the CDR3 is TGTGCCAGCCTGGCTGGACCGGGGCGGGAGGGGATCAAAAACATTCAGTACTTC.

V usage is TRBV10-2 and J usage is TRBJ2-1; D uncertain. V was clipped by 7 bases and J by 10 bases, with 11 bases between them. Germline values: CDR1 WSHSY, CDR2 SAAADI. The length of the CDR3 is 11 residues. The DNA for the CDR3 is TGCGCCAGCATGTCCGTCGACGAGCAGTTCTTC. This translates into CASMSVDEQFF.

The chain has TRBV5-1 and TRBJ1-1; D call uncertain. The CDR3 length is 13 residues. CDR1 is SGHRS, CDR2 YFSETQ, per germline. The germline V and J ends were trimmed by 0 bases and 1 base, with 4 bases remaining between them. The CDR3 DNA reads TGCGCCAGCAGCTTGGATCGGAACACTGAAGCTTTCTTT. This codes for CASSLDRNTEAFF.

The chain uses TRBV12-3 or TRBV12-4 and TRBJ1-2; 9 bases are a match to TRBD1. The CDR3 contains 14 residues. Germline trimming cut 6 bases from V and 7 bases from J; bases unmatched to any gene: 9. The DNA for the CDR3 is TGTGCCAGCAGCCGCACAGGGGGCGGATTTGGCTACACCTTC. Amino acid sequence: CASSRTGGGFGYTF.

The genes are TRBV5-6 and TRBJ2-3; TRBD2 matches at 8 bases. V trimming: 2 bases; J trimming: 4 bases; junction bases outside the gene matches: 3. Germline V gene lookup returns CDR1 SGHDT and CDR2 YYEEEE. There are 14 residues in the CDR3. The CDR3 DNA follows: TGTGCCAGCAGCTTACTAGCGGTGGCAGATACGCAGTATTTT. This gives the protein CASSLLAVADTQYF.

The chain joins TRBV12-3 or TRBV12-4 to TRBJ2-5; D is undetermined. This CDR3 is 12 amino acids long. The V gene lost 3 bases and the J gene lost 3 bases, with 5 bases spanning the gap. CDR3 protein: CASSFGEETQYF. CDR3 coding DNA: TGTGCCAGCAGTTTTGGGGAAGAGACCCAGTACTTC.

The rearrangement uses TRBV5-1 and TRBJ2-1, with TRBD2 identical over 8 bases. The germline CDR1 and CDR2 sequences are SGHRS and YFSETQ. V dropped 2 bases and J dropped 6; count of bases not matched to a gene: 4. The length of the CDR3 is 14 residues. The CDR3 reads CASSFWTSPNEQFF. As DNA, the CDR3 is TGCGCCAGCAGCTTTTGGACTAGCCCCAATGAGCAGTTCTTC.

This clonotype turned up a few times. CDR3 protein: CSGRQGGDTQYF. The CDR3 nucleotides are TGCAGCGGAAGACAGGGGGGAGATACGCAGTATTTT. The chain is built from TRBV29-1 and TRBJ2-3; 9 bases match TRBD1. Trimming removed 7 bases from V and 5 bases from J; junction bases left unmatched: 4. This CDR3 is built from 12 residues. CDR1 SQVTM and CDR2 ANQGSEA come from the germline V gene.

The J gene is TRBJ1-1, the V gene TRBV29-1; no definite D call. V was trimmed by 6 bases and J by 5 bases, leaving 7 bases between them. Germline CDR1 SQVTM, CDR2 ANQGSEA. CDR3 length equals 10 residues. The CDR3: CSVSETEAFF. DNA for the CDR3: TGCAGCGTGTCAGAGACTGAAGCTTTCTTT.

In its sample, this clonotype was seen a few times. This chain links TRBV18 with TRBJ2-4; D possibly corresponds to TRBD2 (6 bases). CDR3 length equals 13 residues. The V end was cut by 0 bases, the J end by 9 bases, with 9 bases between. From germline, CDR1 is KGHSH and CDR2 LQKENI. The CDR3 nucleotides are TGTGCCAGCTCACCACCGGGGGGTGGCATTCAGTACTTC. Its protein is CASSPPGGGIQYF.

The chain carries TRBV29-1 and TRBJ1-2; 7 nucleotides line up with TRBD1. This CDR3 comprises 12 residues. Germline assignment: CDR1 SQVTM and CDR2 ANQGSEA. V dropped 6 bases and J dropped 5; count of bases not matched to a gene: 6. CDR3: CSVVDRAYGYTF. The CDR3 DNA reads as TGCAGCGTGGTTGACAGGGCGTATGGCTACACCTTC.

The DNA for the CDR3 is TGTGCCAGCAGTCCGAACGGTTCACCCCTCCACTTT. It yields the protein CASSPNGSPLHF. This chain joins TRBV28 and TRBJ1-6; D is unclear. This CDR3 region has 12 residues. V was cut by 5 bases and J by 9 bases, with 8 bases left in between. Germline CDR1 MDHEN, CDR2 SYDVKM.

J is TRBJ2-5 and V is TRBV5-4; D may be TRBD1 (5 bases). Germline CDR1 SGHNT, CDR2 YYREEE (reference sequence). CDR3 length: 14 residues. V shed 3 bases and J shed 5 bases, with 14 bases lying between them. CDR3 loop: CASSSTDKAETQYF. DNA for the CDR3: TGTGCCAGCAGCTCGACAGACAAGGCGGAGACCCAGTACTTC. Full variable domain (outside the CDR3, taken from reference TRBV5-4 and TRBJ2-5): ETGVTQSPTHLIKTRGQQVTLRCSSQSGHNTVSWYQQALGQGPQFIFQYYREEENGRGNFPPRFSGLQFPNYSSELNVNALELDDSALYLCASSSTDKAETQYFGPGTRLLVL.

The chain couples TRBV29-1 to TRBJ1-1; D is undetermined. V dropped 3 bases and J dropped 4 bases, with 12 bases sitting between them. Germline V CDR1 and CDR2: SQVTM, ANQGSEA. The CDR3 contains 13 residues. CDR3 sequence (DNA): TGCAGCGTTGAGCAGCCGGTGGGCACTGAAGCTTTCTTT. Its protein is CSVEQPVGTEAFF. The variable domain in full, with the rest retrieved from reference TRBV29-1 and TRBJ1-1, is SAVISQKPSRDICQRGTSLTIQCQVDSQVTMMFWYRQQPGQSLTLIATANQGSEATYESGFVIDKFPISRPNLTFSTLTVSNMSPEDSSIYLCSVEQPVGTEAFFGQGTRLTVV.

CDR3 sequence (DNA): TGTGCCAGCAGTCGGACAGCCCTTGAAGCTTTCTTT. Translating gives CASSRTALEAFF. The J gene is TRBJ1-1, the V gene TRBV6-2 or TRBV6-3; possible D gene TRBD1, 6 bases. Per germline, CDR1 MNHEY and CDR2 SVGEGT. Deletions cut 5 bases from V and 7 bases from J, with 11 bases between. The CDR3 runs 12 residues.

Only one count was recorded for this clonotype. The genes are TRBV28 and TRBJ1-5; TRBD1 aligns across 8 bases. V lost 3 bases to trimming and J lost 7 bases; unmatched junction nucleotides: 8. Germline values: CDR1 MDHEN, CDR2 SYDVKM. This CDR3 contains 15 residues. CDR3 sequence (DNA): TGTGCCAGCAGTTTGAGGACAGGGTCGGGGCAGCCCCAGCATTTT. It codes for CASSLRTGSGQPQHF. Based on the CDR3 plus reference TRBV28 and TRBJ1-5, the full variable domain is DVKVTQSSRYLVKRTGEKVFLECVQDMDHENMFWYRQDPGLGLRLIYFSYDVKMKEKGDIPEGYSVSREKKERFSLILESASTNQTSMYLCASSLRTGSGQPQHFGDGTRLSIL.